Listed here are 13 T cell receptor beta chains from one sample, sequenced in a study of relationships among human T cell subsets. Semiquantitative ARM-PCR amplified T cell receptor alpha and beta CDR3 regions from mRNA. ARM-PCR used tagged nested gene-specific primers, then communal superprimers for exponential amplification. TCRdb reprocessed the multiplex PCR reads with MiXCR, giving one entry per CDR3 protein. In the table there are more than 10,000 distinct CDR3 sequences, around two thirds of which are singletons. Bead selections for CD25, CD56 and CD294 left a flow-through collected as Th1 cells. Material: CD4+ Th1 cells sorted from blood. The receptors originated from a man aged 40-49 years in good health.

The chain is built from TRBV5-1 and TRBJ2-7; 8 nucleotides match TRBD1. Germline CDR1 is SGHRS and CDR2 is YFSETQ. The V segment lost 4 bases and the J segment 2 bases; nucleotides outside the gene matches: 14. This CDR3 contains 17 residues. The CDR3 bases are TGCGCCAGCAGCCGAACAGCCGGGACAGGAAATCCCTACGAGCAGTACTTC. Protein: CASSRTAGTGNPYEQYF.

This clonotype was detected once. The CDR3, as DNA: TGTGCCAGCTCACCTCAGGAAAACATTCAGTACTTC. It is translated as CASSPQENIQYF. V and J are TRBV18 and TRBJ2-4, with no clear D. Germline CDR1 and CDR2: KGHSH and LQKENI. The CDR3 is 12 amino acids. Between the trimmed V and J ends, which lost 3 bases and 5 bases, there was a span of 5 bases.

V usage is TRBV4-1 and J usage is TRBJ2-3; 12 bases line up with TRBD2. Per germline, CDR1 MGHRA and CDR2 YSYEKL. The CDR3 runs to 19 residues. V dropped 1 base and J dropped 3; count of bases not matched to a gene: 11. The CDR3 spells CASSQAPSGGAWVTDTQYF. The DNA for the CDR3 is TGCGCCAGCAGCCAAGCTCCTAGCGGGGGGGCCTGGGTTACAGATACGCAGTATTTT.

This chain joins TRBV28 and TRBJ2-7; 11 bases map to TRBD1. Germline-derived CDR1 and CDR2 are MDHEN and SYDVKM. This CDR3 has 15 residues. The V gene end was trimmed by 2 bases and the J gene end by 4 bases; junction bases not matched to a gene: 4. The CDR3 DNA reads TGTGCCAGCAGTTTAGTCGGGACAGGGGGATACGAGCAGTACTTC. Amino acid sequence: CASSLVGTGGYEQYF. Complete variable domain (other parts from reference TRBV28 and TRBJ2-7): DVKVTQSSRYLVKRTGEKVFLECVQDMDHENMFWYRQDPGLGLRLIYFSYDVKMKEKGDIPEGYSVSREKKERFSLILESASTNQTSMYLCASSLVGTGGYEQYFGPGTRLTVT.

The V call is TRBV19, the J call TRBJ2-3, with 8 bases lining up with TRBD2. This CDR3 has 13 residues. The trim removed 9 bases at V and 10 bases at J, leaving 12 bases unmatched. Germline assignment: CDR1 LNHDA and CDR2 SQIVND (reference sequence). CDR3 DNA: TGTGCCAGCAAGACAGGCCCCGGGAGGGCGCAGTATTTT. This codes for CASKTGPGRAQYF.

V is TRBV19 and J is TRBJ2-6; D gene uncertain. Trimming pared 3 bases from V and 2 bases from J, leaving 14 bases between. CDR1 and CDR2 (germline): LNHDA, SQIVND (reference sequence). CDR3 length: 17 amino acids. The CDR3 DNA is TGTGCCAGTAGTATCCTGGCAGGTACTGCTGGGGCCAACGTCCTGACTTTC. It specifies CASSILAGTAGANVLTF.

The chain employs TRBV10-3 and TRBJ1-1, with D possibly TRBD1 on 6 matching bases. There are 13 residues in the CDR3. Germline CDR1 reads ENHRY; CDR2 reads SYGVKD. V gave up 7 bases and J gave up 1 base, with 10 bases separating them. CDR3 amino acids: CAITRGGNTEAFF. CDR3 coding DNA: TGTGCCATCACCCGAGGGGGGAACACTGAAGCTTTCTTT.

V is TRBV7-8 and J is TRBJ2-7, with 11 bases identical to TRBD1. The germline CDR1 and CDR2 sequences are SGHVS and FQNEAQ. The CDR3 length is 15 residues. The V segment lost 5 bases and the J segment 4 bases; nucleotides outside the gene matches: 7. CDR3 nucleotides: TGTGCCAGCAGCGGACCCGGGACAGGGGGATACGAGCAGTACTTC. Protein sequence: CASSGPGTGGYEQYF.

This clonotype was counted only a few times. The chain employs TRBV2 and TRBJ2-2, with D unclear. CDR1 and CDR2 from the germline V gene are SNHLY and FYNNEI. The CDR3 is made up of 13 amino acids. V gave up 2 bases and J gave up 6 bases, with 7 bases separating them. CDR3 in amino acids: CASSESRAGELFF. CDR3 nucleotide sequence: TGTGCCAGCAGTGAAAGCCGGGCCGGGGAGCTGTTTTTT.

CDR3 bases: TGTGCCAGCAGCTTAGACTCCTTCGGGGAGCAGTACTTC. This gives the protein CASSLDSFGEQYF. The chain recombines TRBV11-2 with TRBJ2-7; no definite D call. Trimming removed 0 bases from V and 7 bases from J, with 10 bases in between. This CDR3 spans 13 amino acids. Germline-derived CDR1 and CDR2 are SGHAT and FQNNGV. The complete variable domain, with remaining parts taken from reference TRBV11-2 and TRBJ2-7, reads EAGVAQSPRYKIIEKRQSVAFWCNPISGHATLYWYQQILGQGPKLLIQFQNNGVVDDSQLPKDRFSAERLKGVDSTLKIQPAKLEDSAVYLCASSLDSFGEQYFGPGTRLTVT.

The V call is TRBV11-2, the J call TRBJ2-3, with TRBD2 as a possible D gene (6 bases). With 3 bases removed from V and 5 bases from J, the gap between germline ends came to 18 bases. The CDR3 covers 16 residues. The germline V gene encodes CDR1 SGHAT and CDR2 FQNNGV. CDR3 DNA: TGTGCCAGCAGCTTGAAGGCGGGGACCCAGGGAGATACGCAGTATTTT. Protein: CASSLKAGTQGDTQYF.

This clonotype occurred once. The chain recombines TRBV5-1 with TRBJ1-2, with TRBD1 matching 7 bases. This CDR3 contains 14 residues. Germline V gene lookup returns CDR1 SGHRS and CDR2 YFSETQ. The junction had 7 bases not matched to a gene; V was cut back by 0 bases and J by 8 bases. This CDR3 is CASSLGQGEGGYTF. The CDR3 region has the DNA TGCGCCAGCAGCTTGGGACAGGGAGAAGGCGGCTACACCTTC. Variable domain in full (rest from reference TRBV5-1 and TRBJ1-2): KAGVTQTPRYLIKTRGQQVTLSCSPISGHRSVSWYQQTPGQGLQFLFEYFSETQRNKGNFPGRFSGRQFSNSRSEMNVSTLELGDSALYLCASSLGQGEGGYTFGSGTRLTVV.

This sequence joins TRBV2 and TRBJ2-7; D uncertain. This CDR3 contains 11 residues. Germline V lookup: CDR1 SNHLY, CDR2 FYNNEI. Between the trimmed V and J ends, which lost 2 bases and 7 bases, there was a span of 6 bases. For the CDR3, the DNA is TGTGCCAGCAGTGAAATGGGGGAGCAGTACTTC. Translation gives CASSEMGEQYF.